Following are 10 T cell receptor beta chains from one sample sequenced in a study of T cells after yellow fever vaccination. TCRdb analysed the 5' RACE reads with MiXCR anew, one entry per CDR3 protein. The table includes 25,000 to 30,000 distinct CDR3 sequences, roughly 6.3% detected once. The source material was PBMCs, either bulk or a sorted T-cell subset (CD4+, CD8+, memory, or dextramer-sorted; not recorded which), sampled on the day of the yellow fever booster vaccination. These receptor sequences come from a man in his thirties or forties who received the YFV17D yellow fever vaccine.

This clonotype was observed a handful of times. The chain employs TRBV6-1 and TRBJ1-5; D is undetermined. The V and J ends lost 9 bases and 0 bases respectively, with 12 bases between them. The V gene's germline CDR1 is MNHNS and CDR2 SASEGT. The length of the CDR3 is 14 residues. This CDR3 reads CASHQPYSNQPQHF. The CDR3, as DNA: TGTGCCAGTCACCAGCCGTATAGCAATCAGCCCCAGCATTTT.

This clonotype has at least ten counts. The chain links TRBV5-5 to TRBJ1-2; unclear D gene. This CDR3 spans 13 amino acids. V shed 5 bases and J shed 7 bases, with 15 bases lying between them. CDR1 SGHKS and CDR2 YYEKEE come from the germline V gene (reference sequence). Here the CDR3 reads CASSLERGFGYTF. Written as DNA, the CDR3 is TGTGCCAGCAGTCTGGAACGGGGTTTTGGCTACACCTTC.

V is TRBV6-2 or TRBV6-3 and J is TRBJ2-1; D not certain. From germline, CDR1 is MNHEY and CDR2 SVGEGT. The length of the CDR3 is 12 residues. The germline V and J ends were trimmed by 4 bases and 8 bases, with 9 bases remaining between them. Written as DNA, the CDR3 is TGTGCCAGCAGTTCTAGTGTAGATGAGCAGTTCTTC. It encodes CASSSSVDEQFF.

This clonotype was counted at least ten times. The chain links TRBV12-3 or TRBV12-4 to TRBJ2-2; no clear D gene. The CDR3 totals 13 residues. V lost 6 bases and J lost 4, with 9 bases in between. CDR3 loop: CASSPQRTGELFF. In nucleotides, the CDR3 is TGTGCCAGCAGCCCCCAGCGCACCGGGGAGCTGTTTTTT.

V gene TRBV4-1 combines with J gene TRBJ2-3; D unclear. Trimming cost V 5 bases and J 2 bases, with 5 bases left between them. The CDR3 length is 12 residues. Germline-derived CDR1 and CDR2 are MGHRA and YSYEKL. CDR3 DNA sequence: TGCGCCAGCAGCTCTTTCACAGATACGCAGTATTTT. It translates to CASSSFTDTQYF.

This clonotype was seen repeatedly, ten times or more. V usage is TRBV6-1 and J usage is TRBJ2-2, with TRBD2 matching 7 bases. The CDR3 is 15 residues long. CDR1 is MNHNS and CDR2 is SASEGT in the germline V gene. Unmatched junction bases numbered 12, after V lost 7 bases and J lost 7 bases. The CDR3 here is CASKPRPGGNGELFF. The CDR3 region has the DNA TGTGCCAGCAAGCCCCGCCCGGGAGGAAACGGGGAGCTGTTTTTT.

The V gene is TRBV7-9, the J gene TRBJ1-5, with 9 positions matching TRBD1. Trimming cost V 5 bases and J 5 bases; bases outside gene matches: 7. Germline assignment: CDR1 SEHNR and CDR2 FQNEAQ (reference sequence). This CDR3 comprises 15 residues. The CDR3 is CASSRGQGIDQPQHF. CDR3 DNA: TGTGCCAGCAGCCGAGGACAGGGGATCGATCAGCCCCAGCATTTT.

This clonotype appeared a few times. The chain uses TRBV7-2 and TRBJ2-3, with D possibly TRBD2 on 5 matching bases. This CDR3 region has 17 residues. Trimming stripped 1 base from V and 5 bases from J, with 19 bases between. Germline V gene data show CDR1 as SGHTA and CDR2 as FQGNSA. CDR3 region: CASSLVSAGAPGDTQYF. The CDR3 coding sequence is TGTGCCAGCAGCTTAGTTTCGGCGGGCGCCCCCGGAGATACGCAGTATTTT.

This clonotype has a count of ten or more. V usage is TRBV4-3 and J usage is TRBJ2-5; no reliable D call. The CDR3 extends over 14 amino acids. Germline CDR1 is LGHNA and CDR2 is YSLEER. The germline V and J ends were trimmed by 0 bases and 6 bases, with 11 bases remaining between them. The CDR3: CASSQDIGQKTQYF. CDR3 DNA: TGCGCCAGCAGCCAAGATATAGGCCAGAAGACCCAGTACTTC.

This chain uses TRBV27 with TRBJ2-3; weak D call: TRBD2 (6 bases). The germline V gene encodes CDR1 MNHEY and CDR2 SMNVEV (reference sequence). CDR3 length: 14 amino acids. Trimming took 3 bases from V and 4 from J, leaving 11 bases between them. The CDR3 DNA follows: TGTGCCAGCAGTTTTCCGGGAGCGGCAGATACGCAGTATTTT. Protein product: CASSFPGAADTQYF.